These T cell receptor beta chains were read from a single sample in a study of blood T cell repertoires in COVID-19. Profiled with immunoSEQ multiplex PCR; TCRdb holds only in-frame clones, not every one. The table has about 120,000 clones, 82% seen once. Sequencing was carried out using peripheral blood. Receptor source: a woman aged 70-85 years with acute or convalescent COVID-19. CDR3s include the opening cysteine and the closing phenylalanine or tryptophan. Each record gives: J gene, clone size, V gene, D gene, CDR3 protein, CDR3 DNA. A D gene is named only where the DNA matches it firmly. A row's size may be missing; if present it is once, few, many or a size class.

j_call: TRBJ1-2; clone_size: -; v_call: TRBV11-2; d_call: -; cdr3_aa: CASSSYRESNYGYTF; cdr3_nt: TGTGCCAGCAGTTCTTACAGGGAAAGTAACTATGGCTACACCTTC
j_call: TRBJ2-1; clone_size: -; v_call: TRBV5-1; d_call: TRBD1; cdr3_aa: CASSLVTGGNEQFF; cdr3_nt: TGCGCCAGCAGCTTGGTGACAGGGGGCAATGAGCAGTTCTTC
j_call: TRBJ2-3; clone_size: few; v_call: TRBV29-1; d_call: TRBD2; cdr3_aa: CSVARGGTSTDTQYF; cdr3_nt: TGCAGCGTTGCTCGCGGGGGGACTAGCACAGATACGCAGTATTTT
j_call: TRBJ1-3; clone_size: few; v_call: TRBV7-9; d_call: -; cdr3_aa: CASSLQSGESTIYF; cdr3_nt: TGTGCCAGCAGCTTACAGTCGGGGGAGTCCACCATATATTTT
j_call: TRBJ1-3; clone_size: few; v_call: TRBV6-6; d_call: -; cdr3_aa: CASAEDLGGNTIYF; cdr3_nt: TGTGCCAGCGCCGAGGATTTAGGTGGAAACACCATATATTTT
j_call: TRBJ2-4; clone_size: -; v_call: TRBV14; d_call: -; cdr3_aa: CASSQDYSGPKNIQYF; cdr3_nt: TGTGCCAGCAGCCAAGATTACAGTGGTCCCAAAAACATTCAGTACTTC
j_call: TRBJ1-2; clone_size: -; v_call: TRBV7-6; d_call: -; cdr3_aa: CASSLQGYGGYTF; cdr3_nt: TGTGCCAGCAGCTTACAGGGGTACGGTGGCTACACCTTC
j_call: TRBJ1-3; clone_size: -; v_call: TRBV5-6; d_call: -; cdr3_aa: CASSLAKRRSGNTIYF; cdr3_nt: TGTGCCAGCAGCTTGGCCAAAAGGCGGTCTGGAAACACCATATATTTT
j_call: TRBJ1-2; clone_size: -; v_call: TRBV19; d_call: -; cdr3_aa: CASSIDRPGQGYTF; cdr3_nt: TGTGCCAGTAGTATAGATCGCCCAGGTCAAGGCTACACCTTC
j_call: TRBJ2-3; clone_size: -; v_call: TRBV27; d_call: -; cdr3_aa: CASSQFMGKTQYF; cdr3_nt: TGTGCCAGCAGCCAGTTTATGGGCAAAACGCAGTATTTT
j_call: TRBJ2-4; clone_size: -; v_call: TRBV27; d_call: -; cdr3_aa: CASSLSSGLAKNIQYF; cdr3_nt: TGTGCCAGCAGTTTATCATCAGGGCTAGCCAAAAACATTCAGTACTTC
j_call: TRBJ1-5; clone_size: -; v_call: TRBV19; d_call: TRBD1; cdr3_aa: CASSTGQGSSAHF; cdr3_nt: TGTGCCAGTAGTACGGGACAGGGGTCTTCGGCGCATTTT
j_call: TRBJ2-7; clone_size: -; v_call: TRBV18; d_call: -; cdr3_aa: CASSSRLWGRRGEQYF; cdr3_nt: TGTGCCAGCTCATCCCGGCTCTGGGGGCGCCGAGGCGAGCAGTACTTC
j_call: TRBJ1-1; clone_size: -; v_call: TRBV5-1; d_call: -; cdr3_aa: CASSLGLQGLRALNTEAFF; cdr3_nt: TGCGCCAGCAGCTTGGGACTTCAGGGATTACGGGCCCTGAACACTGAAGCTTTCTTT
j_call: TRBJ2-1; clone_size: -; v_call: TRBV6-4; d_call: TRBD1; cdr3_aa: CASSRGNSYNEQFF; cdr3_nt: TGTGCCAGCAGCAGGGGGAATTCCTACAATGAGCAGTTCTTC
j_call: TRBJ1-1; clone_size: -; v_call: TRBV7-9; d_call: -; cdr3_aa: CASSLARGTEAFF; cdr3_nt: TGTGCCAGCAGCTTAGCCAGGGGCACTGAAGCTTTCTTT
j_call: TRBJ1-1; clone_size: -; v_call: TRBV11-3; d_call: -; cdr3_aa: CASSYRRGNTEAFF; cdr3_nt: TGTGCCAGCAGCTACCGACGGGGGAACACTGAAGCTTTCTTT
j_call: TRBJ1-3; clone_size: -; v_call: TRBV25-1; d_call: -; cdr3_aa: CASSDSGTGNTIYF; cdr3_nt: TGTGCCAGCAGTGACTCAGGGACTGGAAACACCATATATTTT
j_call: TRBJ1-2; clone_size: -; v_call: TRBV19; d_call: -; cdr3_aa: CASKGRIPYGYTF; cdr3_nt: TGTGCCAGTAAGGGGAGGATTCCCTATGGCTACACCTTC
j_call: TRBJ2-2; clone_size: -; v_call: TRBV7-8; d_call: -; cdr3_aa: CASSLSGPGELFF; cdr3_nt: TGTGCCAGCAGCTTATCGGGTCCCGGGGAGCTGTTTTTT
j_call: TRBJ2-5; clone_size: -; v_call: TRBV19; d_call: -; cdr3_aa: CASSIHTQETQYF; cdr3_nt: TGTGCCAGTAGTATCCACACCCAAGAGACCCAGTACTTC
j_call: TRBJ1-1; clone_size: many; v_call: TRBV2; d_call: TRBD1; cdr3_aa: CASSLQGAVTEAFF; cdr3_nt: TGTGCCAGCAGCCTACAGGGGGCGGTCACTGAAGCTTTCTTT
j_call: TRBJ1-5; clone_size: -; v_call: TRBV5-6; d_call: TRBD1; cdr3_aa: CASSRGTANQPQHF; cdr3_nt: TGTGCCAGCAGCCGTGGGACAGCCAATCAGCCCCAGCATTTT
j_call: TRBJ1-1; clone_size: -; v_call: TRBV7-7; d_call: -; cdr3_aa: CASSTDRDTEAFF; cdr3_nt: TGTGCCAGCAGCACGGACAGAGACACTGAAGCTTTCTTT
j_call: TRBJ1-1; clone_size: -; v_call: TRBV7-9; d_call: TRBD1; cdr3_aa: CASSFQGTGPMGAFF; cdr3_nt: TGTGCCAGCAGCTTTCAAGGGACAGGGCCCATGGGAGCTTTCTTT
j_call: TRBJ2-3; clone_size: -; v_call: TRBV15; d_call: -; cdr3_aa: CATSFSPTGSTDTQYF; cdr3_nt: TGTGCCACCAGCTTCAGCCCGACAGGAAGCACAGATACGCAGTATTTT
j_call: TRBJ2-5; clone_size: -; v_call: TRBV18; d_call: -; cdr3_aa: CASSPYQETQYF; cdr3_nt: TGTGCCAGCTCTCCTTATCAAGAGACCCAGTACTTC
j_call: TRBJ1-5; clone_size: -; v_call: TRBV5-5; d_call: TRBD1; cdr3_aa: CASSSLSGRGPAQPQHF; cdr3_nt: TGTGCCAGCAGCTCCCTGTCTGGCAGGGGGCCCGCTCAGCCCCAGCATTTT
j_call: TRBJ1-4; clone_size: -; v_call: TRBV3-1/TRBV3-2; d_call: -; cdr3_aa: CASRPRTGNEEKLFF; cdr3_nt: TGTGCCAGCAGACCGCGCACAGGGAATGAAGAAAAACTGTTTTTT
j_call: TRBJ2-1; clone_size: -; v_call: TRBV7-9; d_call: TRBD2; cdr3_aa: CASSLSGGAYNEQFF; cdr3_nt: TGTGCCAGCAGCCTTAGCGGGGGAGCCTACAATGAGCAGTTCTTC
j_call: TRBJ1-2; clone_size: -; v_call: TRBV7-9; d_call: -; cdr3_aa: CASSGELPNYGYTF; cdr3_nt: TGTGCCAGCAGCGGGGAGTTACCCAACTATGGCTACACCTTC
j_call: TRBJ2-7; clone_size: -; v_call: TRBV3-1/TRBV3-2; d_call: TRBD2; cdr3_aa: CASSHGLAGGHYEQYF; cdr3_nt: TGTGCCAGCAGCCACGGACTAGCGGGGGGGCACTACGAGCAGTACTTC
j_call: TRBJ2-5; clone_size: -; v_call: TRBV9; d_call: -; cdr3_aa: CASSVARTEQETQYF; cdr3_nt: TGTGCCAGCAGCGTAGCCCGGACAGAGCAAGAGACCCAGTACTTC
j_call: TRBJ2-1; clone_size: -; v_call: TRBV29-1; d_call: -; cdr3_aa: CSVAAGGRSYNEQFF; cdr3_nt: TGCAGCGTTGCCGCAGGGGGGAGGTCCTACAATGAGCAGTTCTTC
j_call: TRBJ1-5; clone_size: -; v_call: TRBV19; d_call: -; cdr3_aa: CASSAPGGSGNQPQHF; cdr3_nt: TGTGCCAGTAGTGCTCCGGGGGGCAGCGGCAATCAGCCCCAGCATTTT
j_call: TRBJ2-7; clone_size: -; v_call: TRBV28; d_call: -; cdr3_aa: CGTPLEGETSYEQYF; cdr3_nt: TGTGGGACCCCTTTGGAGGGCGAAACATCCTACGAGCAGTACTTC
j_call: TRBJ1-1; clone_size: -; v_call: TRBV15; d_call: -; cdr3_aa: CATSRVGAMNTEAFF; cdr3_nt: TGTGCCACCAGCAGGGTAGGGGCAATGAACACTGAAGCTTTCTTT
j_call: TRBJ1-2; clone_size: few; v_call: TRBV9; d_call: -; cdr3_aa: CASSVTEQGGYTF; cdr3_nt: TGTGCCAGCAGCGTAACTGAACAGGGAGGCTACACCTTC
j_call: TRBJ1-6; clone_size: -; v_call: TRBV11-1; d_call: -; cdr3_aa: CASSSRGTNSPLHF; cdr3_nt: TGTGCCAGCAGCTCCAGGGGTACGAATTCACCCCTCCACTTT